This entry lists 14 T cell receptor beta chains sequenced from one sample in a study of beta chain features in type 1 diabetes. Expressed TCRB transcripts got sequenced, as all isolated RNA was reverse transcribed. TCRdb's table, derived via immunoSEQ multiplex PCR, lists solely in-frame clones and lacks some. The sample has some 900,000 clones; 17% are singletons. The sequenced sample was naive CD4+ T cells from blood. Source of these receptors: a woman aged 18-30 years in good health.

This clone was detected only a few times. CDR3 sequence: CATSRGQGAAPLHF. CDR3 DNA sequence: TGTGCCACCAGCAGGGGACAGGGGGCGGCACCCCTCCACTTT. V and J are TRBV15 and TRBJ1-6; 12 nucleotides agree with TRBD1. J was trimmed by 11 bases and V by 3 bases; bases with no gene match: 2. The CDR3 loop spans 14 amino acids. Germline loops: CDR1 LNHNV, CDR2 YYDKDF (reference sequence).

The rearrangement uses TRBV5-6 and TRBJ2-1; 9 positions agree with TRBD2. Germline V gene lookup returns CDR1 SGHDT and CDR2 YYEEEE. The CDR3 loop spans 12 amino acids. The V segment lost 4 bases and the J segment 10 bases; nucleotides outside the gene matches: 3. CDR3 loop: CASSGTSLEQFF. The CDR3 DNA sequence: TGTGCCAGCAGCGGGACTAGCCTGGAGCAGTTCTTC.

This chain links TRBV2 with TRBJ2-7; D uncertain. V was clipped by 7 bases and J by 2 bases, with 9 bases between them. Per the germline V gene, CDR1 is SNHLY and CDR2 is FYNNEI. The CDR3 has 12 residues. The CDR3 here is CASKHGTYEQYF. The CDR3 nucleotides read TGTGCCAGCAAACACGGAACCTACGAGCAGTACTTC.

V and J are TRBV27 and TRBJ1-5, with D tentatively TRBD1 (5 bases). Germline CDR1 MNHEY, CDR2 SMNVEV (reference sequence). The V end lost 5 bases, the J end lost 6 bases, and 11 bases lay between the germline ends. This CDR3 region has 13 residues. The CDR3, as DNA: TGTGCCAGCAGTACGCAGAGGGGTCAGCCCCAGCATTTT. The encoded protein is CASSTQRGQPQHF.

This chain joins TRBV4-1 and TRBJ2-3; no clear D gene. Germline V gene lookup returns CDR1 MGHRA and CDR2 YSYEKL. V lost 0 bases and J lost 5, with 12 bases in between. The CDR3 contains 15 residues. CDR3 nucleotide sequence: TGCGCCAGCAGCCAAGATATCGTCCTAGGAGATACGCAGTATTTT. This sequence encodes CASSQDIVLGDTQYF.

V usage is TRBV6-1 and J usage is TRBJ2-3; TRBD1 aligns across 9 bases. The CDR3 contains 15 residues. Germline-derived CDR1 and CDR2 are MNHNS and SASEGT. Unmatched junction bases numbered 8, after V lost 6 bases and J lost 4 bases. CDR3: CASRGQGLSPDTQYF. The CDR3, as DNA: TGTGCCAGCAGGGGACAGGGTTTAAGTCCAGATACGCAGTATTTT.

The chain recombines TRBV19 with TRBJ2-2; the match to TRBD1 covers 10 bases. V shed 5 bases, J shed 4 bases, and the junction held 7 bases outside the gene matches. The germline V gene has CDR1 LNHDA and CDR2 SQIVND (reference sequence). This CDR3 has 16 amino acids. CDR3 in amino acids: CASSVDRGRGTGELFF. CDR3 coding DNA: TGTGCCAGTAGTGTCGACAGGGGGCGCGGCACCGGGGAGCTGTTTTTT.

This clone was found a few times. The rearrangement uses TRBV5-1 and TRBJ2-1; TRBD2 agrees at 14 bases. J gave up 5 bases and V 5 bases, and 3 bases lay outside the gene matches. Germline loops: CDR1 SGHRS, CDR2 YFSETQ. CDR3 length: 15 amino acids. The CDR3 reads CASRRLAGGNNEQFF. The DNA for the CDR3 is TGCGCCAGCAGGCGACTAGCGGGAGGGAACAATGAGCAGTTCTTC.

DNA of the CDR3: TGTGCCACCAGCGGACAGGGTCCGGTTGAAAAACTGTTTTTT. It specifies CATSGQGPVEKLFF. V usage is TRBV15 and J usage is TRBJ1-4; 8 nucleotides align to TRBD1. The CDR3 spans 14 residues. V shed 5 bases, J shed 7 bases, and the junction held 6 bases outside the gene matches. Germline V gives CDR1 LNHNV, CDR2 YYDKDF (reference sequence).

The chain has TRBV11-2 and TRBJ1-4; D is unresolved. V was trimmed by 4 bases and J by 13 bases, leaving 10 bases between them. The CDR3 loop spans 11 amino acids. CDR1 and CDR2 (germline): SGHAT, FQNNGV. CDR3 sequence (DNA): TGTGCCAGCAGCTCAGCGGGGAGACTGTTTTTT. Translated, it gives CASSSAGRLFF.

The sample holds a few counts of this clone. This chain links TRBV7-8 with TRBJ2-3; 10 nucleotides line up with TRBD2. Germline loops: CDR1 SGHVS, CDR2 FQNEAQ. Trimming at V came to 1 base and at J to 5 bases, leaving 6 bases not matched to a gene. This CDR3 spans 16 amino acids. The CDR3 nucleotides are TGTGCCAGCAGCTTAGGAAGCGGGAGGGGCTTAGATACGCAGTATTTT. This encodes CASSLGSGRGLDTQYF.

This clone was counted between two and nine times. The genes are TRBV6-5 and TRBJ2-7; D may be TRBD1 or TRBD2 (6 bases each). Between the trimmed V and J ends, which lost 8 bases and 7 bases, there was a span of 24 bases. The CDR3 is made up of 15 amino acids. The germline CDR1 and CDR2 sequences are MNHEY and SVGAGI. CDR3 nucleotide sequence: TGTGCCAGCCGACCGTCCGGGGGCGGTCCGGGTGAGCAGTACTTC. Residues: CASRPSGGGPGEQYF.

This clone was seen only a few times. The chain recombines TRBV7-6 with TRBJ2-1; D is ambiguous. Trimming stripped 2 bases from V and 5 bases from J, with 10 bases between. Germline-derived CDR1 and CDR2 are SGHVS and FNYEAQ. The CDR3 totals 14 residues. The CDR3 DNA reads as TGTGCCAGCAGCTTATCAGAGGCCCACAATGAGCAGTTCTTC. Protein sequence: CASSLSEAHNEQFF. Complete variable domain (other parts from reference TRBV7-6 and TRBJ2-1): GAGVSQSPRYKVTKRGQDVALRCDPISGHVSLYWYRQALGQGPEFLTYFNYEAQQDKSGLPNDRFSAERPEGSISTLTIQRTEQRDSAMYRCASSLSEAHNEQFFGPGTRLTVL.

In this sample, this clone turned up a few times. CDR3 nucleotide sequence: TGTGCCAGCAGTGATATTGGGGCCCGCAATCAGCCCCAGCATTTT. Protein sequence: CASSDIGARNQPQHF. This chain joins TRBV6-1 and TRBJ1-5; a possible D gene is TRBD1 (5 bases). Germline loops: CDR1 MNHNS, CDR2 SASEGT. The CDR3 is 15 residues long. The germline V and J ends were trimmed by 3 bases and 2 bases, with 11 bases remaining between them.